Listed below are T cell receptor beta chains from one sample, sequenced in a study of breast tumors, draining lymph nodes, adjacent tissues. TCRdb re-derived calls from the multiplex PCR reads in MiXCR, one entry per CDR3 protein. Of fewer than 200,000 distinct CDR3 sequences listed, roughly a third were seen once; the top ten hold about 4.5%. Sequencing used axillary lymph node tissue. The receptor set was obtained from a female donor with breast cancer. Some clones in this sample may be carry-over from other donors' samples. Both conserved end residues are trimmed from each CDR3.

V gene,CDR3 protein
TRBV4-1,ASSRGGGLETQY
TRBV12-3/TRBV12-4,ATSSNNSPLH
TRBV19,ASSMTGNEQF
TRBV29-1,SVAKTSGGQYSSYNEQF
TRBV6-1,ASKKGEDSNQPQH
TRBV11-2,ASSLQPGPGATQY
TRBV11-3,ASGPRLAGDYEQY
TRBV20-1,SARGRKGGTKNEQF
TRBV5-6,ASSLGSRRGIGETQH
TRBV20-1,SAPTGHTEDF
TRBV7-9,ASSLRAAGGEKLF
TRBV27,ASSLRRHSTTEAF
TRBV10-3,AISDRGANQPQH
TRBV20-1,SATGTGGAYEQY
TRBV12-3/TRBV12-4,ASSVRAAGSNEQF
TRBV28,ASSLPGQGKYNEQF
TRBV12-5,ASGSGQGTYEQY
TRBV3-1,ASSLKSPMAGKTDTQY
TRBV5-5,ASSLENGRAEQF
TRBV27,ASSFAGIGYT
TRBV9,ASSSRTGGAIHEQY
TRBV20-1,SASLVSSYEQY
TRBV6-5,ASSYSSGNEQF
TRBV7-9,ASSSTLRYTEAF
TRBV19,ASSIGPGANVLT
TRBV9,ASSVVSNSPLH
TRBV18,ASSPPSADTQY
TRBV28,ASSSGARVGVEKLF
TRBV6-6,ASSYGGGGEQY
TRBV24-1,ASGQGFNDEQF
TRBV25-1,ASSELSSKFNYGYT
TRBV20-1,SARIYGTNEKLF
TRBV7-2,ASSPRGPPNEKLF
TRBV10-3,AISAGLDLETQY
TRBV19,ASSIGRGRCNEQF
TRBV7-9,ASSSVQGAGSPLH
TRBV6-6,ASSSGDYSGNTIY
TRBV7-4,ASSPRDRSETQY
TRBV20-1,SAFRQGRDNQPQH
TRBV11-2,ASSLVQGAGYT
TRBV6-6,ARSLKRDAYEQY
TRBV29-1,SLRRRQETQY
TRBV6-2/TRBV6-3,ASSYSTLLARGRPGQETQY
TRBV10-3,AISDGVSYNSPLH
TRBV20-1,SARVQLAGAWNEQF
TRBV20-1,SARDGTGGYT
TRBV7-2,ASSLVGQGASYQETQY
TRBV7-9,ASSLVMGVLNTEAF
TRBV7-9,ASSLVQGQGNAF
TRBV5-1,ASSLIGLAGEQF
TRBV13,ASSFFAGAFYEQY
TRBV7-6,ASSRVHRVSGNTIY
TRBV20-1,SASPSGASTTGELF
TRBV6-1,ASSQAVAGEDTQY